This T cell receptor (beta chain) was documented in a study of T cell responses to AZD1222 COVID-19 vaccine. On this clone: The antigen is undetermined.

The study's findings and limits: Spike-specific TCR breadth and depth both grew after two AZD1222 doses. Of spike-specific TCRs, nearly half reportedly target regions left unmutated in variants.

The protocol was immunoSEQ multiplex PCR, while the TCRdb copy is restricted to in-frame clones and leaves out a portion. In the table there are under 150,000 clones, 85% to 90% of which are singletons. Germline V lookup: CDR1 KGHSH, CDR2 LQKENI. V was cut by 3 bases and J by 3 bases, with 17 bases left in between. CDR3 size: 16 residues. The source was peripheral blood, collected on day 0 of AZD1222 vaccination. This receptor was obtained from an adult in good health. The chain employs TRBV18 and TRBJ1-1; possible D gene TRBD1, 5 bases. CDR3 nucleotide sequence: TGTGCCAGCTCACCTACCGGGACCCCGGGGGACACTGAAGCTTTCTTT. Translated, it gives CASSPTGTPGDTEAFF.